Listed below are T cell receptor beta chains from one sample, sequenced in a study of blood T cell repertoires in COVID-19. Sequencing was performed with immunoSEQ multiplex PCR; in TCRdb, only in-frame clones are kept and a portion is missing. The table shows about 400,000 clones, with about nine tenths occurring only once. Sequencing was done on a sample of peripheral blood. These receptors were collected from a woman aged 25 to 45 with active or convalescent COVID-19. CDR3s include the opening cysteine and the closing phenylalanine or tryptophan. The order of the fields is clone size, J gene, D gene, CDR3 length, V gene, CDR3 protein. The D gene is left open where the match is weak. Not all rows give a size; the values are once, few, many and, for expanded clones, a class.

>once|TRBJ2-7|TRBD1|12|TRBV2
CAGGQGTYEQYF
>.|TRBJ2-1|.|12|TRBV12-3/TRBV12-4
CASSLDSNEQFF
>.|TRBJ2-7|.|14|TRBV5-1
CASSLAQGWYEQYF
>.|TRBJ1-1|.|14|TRBV7-9
CASSLGVTATEAFF
>.|TRBJ1-5|.|14|TRBV2
CASSTGNSNQPQHF
>.|TRBJ2-1|TRBD2|17|TRBV11-2
CASSSEPSGIYRNEQFF
>.|TRBJ1-1|TRBD1|14|TRBV10-2
CASSSQGGNTEAFF
>.|TRBJ2-2|TRBD2|17|TRBV3-1/TRBV3-2
CASSQVRWTSSTGELFF
>.|TRBJ1-1|.|14|TRBV19
CASTPTDLRTEAFF
>.|TRBJ2-3|TRBD1|17|TRBV4-1
CASSQVWTGGNTDTQYF
>.|TRBJ1-1|.|13|TRBV10-2
CASSPRENTEAFF
>.|TRBJ1-1|.|15|TRBV28
CASSLGQGGRNEAFF
>.|TRBJ2-7|.|13|TRBV7-9
CASSLAEGYEQYF
>.|TRBJ2-1|TRBD2|15|TRBV4-2
CASSQVAGGPGEQFF
>.|TRBJ1-4|.|14|TRBV27
CASSISGGIEKLFF
>.|TRBJ2-1|.|14|TRBV5-6
CASSLRDNSHEQFF
>.|TRBJ1-5|TRBD1|18|TRBV6-2/TRBV6-3
CASSYLGQVGSLNQPQHF
>.|TRBJ1-4|TRBD1|12|TRBV19
CASTRGPEKLFF
>.|TRBJ1-2|TRBD1|14|TRBV5-1
CASSLEQGTGGYTF
>once|TRBJ2-2|.|17|TRBV7-9
CASSALGGSPNTGELFF
>.|TRBJ1-6|.|13|TRBV7-8
CASSSGRDSPLHF
>.|TRBJ2-1|TRBD2|15|TRBV6-5
CASSYGTSGFNEQFF
>.|TRBJ1-1|TRBD1|11|TRBV19
CATSGGLEAFF
>.|TRBJ2-7|TRBD1|12|TRBV7-6
CASRQGFGEQYF
>.|TRBJ2-2|TRBD1|14|TRBV2
CASSDRTGTGELFF
>.|TRBJ2-5|.|12|TRBV19
CASSSGAETQYF
>.|TRBJ2-7|.|15|TRBV7-2
CASSPSRGSSYEQYF
>.|TRBJ2-3|TRBD2|16|TRBV7-9
CASSMRTSSSTDTQYF
>.|TRBJ2-7|TRBD1|12|TRBV10-3
CAPPGQHYEQYF
>.|TRBJ1-2|.|14|TRBV13
CASSLGGLNYGYTF
>once|TRBJ2-1|.|16|TRBV5-1
CASSSEGHLSYNEQFF
>.|TRBJ1-2|TRBD1|17|TRBV24-1
CATSDVERQGQGYGYTF
>once|TRBJ2-3|.|15|TRBV3-1/TRBV3-2
CASSPSYERTDTQYF
>.|TRBJ2-5|.|14|TRBV5-1
CASSLVGAGETQYF
>.|TRBJ2-3|.|17|TRBV24-1
CATSDKSTGPATDTQYF
>.|TRBJ1-3|TRBD1|16|TRBV5-4
CASSFMTGELGNTIYF
>few|TRBJ2-2|.|8|TRBV27
CSPGELFF
>.|TRBJ1-2|TRBD1|15|TRBV5-4
CASSQGQGTGYGYTF
>.|TRBJ2-3|.|15|TRBV28
CASSPAGAATDTQYF
>.|TRBJ2-7|.|13|TRBV10-2
CASSDLRGDEQYF
>few|TRBJ2-7|.|11|TRBV29-1
CSVDSSYEQYF
>.|TRBJ1-2|.|16|TRBV18
CASSPLLGQLNYGYTF
>.|TRBJ2-3|.|15|TRBV5-1
CASSIRTGSTDTQYF
>.|TRBJ1-1|TRBD1|15|TRBV18
CASSPATGLNTEAFF
>few|TRBJ2-1|.|15|TRBV19
CASSIDRSGFNEQFF
>.|TRBJ2-7|.|14|TRBV11-2
CASSSRDNSYEQYF
>.|TRBJ2-1|TRBD1|14|TRBV29-1
CSVSGTGGRNEQFF
>many|TRBJ1-1|.|12|TRBV5-4
CASSPRGTEAFF
>.|TRBJ1-4|TRBD1|15|TRBV28
CASSPSTGGGEKLFF
>.|TRBJ2-7|.|14|TRBV18
CASSQSTGDYEQYF